This T cell receptor (beta chain) was recovered during a study of shared clonotypes between healthy human individuals (dated by TCRdb to 2018 to 2020). Background on the whole study: A few men and a couple of women, aged 18 to 49 years, made up the cohort. Leukapheresis yielded between about 0.8 and 8.9 billion PBMCs per donor. For each donor, CD4 naive and CD4 memory were each run on three plates, CD8 naive on two plates, and CD8 memory on one plate. To estimate repertoire size and how much clonotypes are shared between individuals, the study performed deep sequencing of blood TCR repertoires from 4 to 6 healthy adults. Different laboratories and diverse techniques were used to prepare libraries and sequence TCR repertoires, to increase sequencing depth and limit assay-specific biases.

Using the deep immunoSEQ assay, TCR CDR3 regions were amplified from genomic DNA by multiplex PCR. Extracted genomic DNA from each cell subset was distributed evenly across all wells of several immunoSEQ 96-well plates, and each plate was treated as a replicate. For sorted subsets, 150 to 200 ng genomic DNA, equal to 30,000 to 35,000 T cell genomes, was loaded into each replicate PCR. Purified libraries were quantified with a Qubit 3.0 fluorometer, sized on a Bioanalyzer 2100, and re-quantified with the KAPA Library Quantification kit. Every immunoSEQ 96-well plate was sequenced on a dedicated single-read 150-cycle Illumina NextSeq 550 flow cell. The study's processing was this. Because the immunoSEQ output held only junctional sequences and lacked quality scores, the filtering could not match the filtering applied to full-length reads. To assign V/J genes and CDR3, sequences were annotated using PyIR, a Python wrapper for IgBLAST v1.9, with IMGT germline references. Reads were removed for weak V/J assignments (E-value above 1e-6), missing CDR3, stop codons, out-of-frame junctions, or ambiguous translated residues. V3J clonotypes were defined by identical inferred V gene, J gene, and CDR3 amino acid sequence. Percentage overlap between repertoires was computed as shared unique clonotypes divided by the size of the smaller repertoire. RTK rarefaction, the Chao1 estimator, and Recon v2.1 estimates of unobserved clonotypes were used to assess repertoire richness. For all TCRbeta clonotypes obtained by the gDNA method from a few donors, generation probabilities were computed with OLGA. TCRdb holds this immuneACCESS table with in-frame rearrangements only. Some clones are missing; in checked studies, unresolved V genes explain under half, and the rest has no known cause. V, J and clone size reflect that table, while D and trimming were determined from the DNA. The sample records fewer than 850,000 clones, roughly 96% of which are singletons. The leading ten clones occupy under 0.3% of the sample.

On this clone: Its recognized antigen is unknown. Per-base qualities were not stored, and no clone one base away is much larger.

Compared with germline, V lacks 6 bases and J lacks 2 bases; bases without a gene match: 12. The germline V gene yields SGHVS for CDR1 and FQNEAQ for CDR2. The CDR3 sequence holds 17 residues, the cysteine and phenylalanine included. Kept here is only the CDR3 DNA, which spans 51 bases and is read in frame from base 1. The paper as a whole reports these results and caveats: Larger estimated clonotype richness was generally found for naive subsets than for memory subsets. Sampling was restricted to blood, and TCR repertoires in tissue are likely to differ from TCR repertoires in blood. Sharing across a few donors was observed for roughly 5.4% of naive CD4, less than 4% of naive CD8, about 2.3% of memory CD4, and 0.4% of memory CD8 clonotypes. The small number of donors limited the genetic and exposure-history diversity represented. Incomplete sequencing was indicated by rarefaction of sorted-subset datasets, despite the large sequencing depth. Pairwise subsampling led to the expectation that sequencing depth would affect the degree of clonotype sharing among donors. Clonotypes shared by all four sorted-subset donors showed higher generation probabilities than non-shared clonotypes.

For the CD8 naive samples, CD45RO-negative cells were positively selected for CCR7, yielding a CD45RA+CCR7+ population from which TemRA cells were excluded. The donors were healthy, HIV-negative adults who had no recently reported acute infections or vaccinations. Every donor was a Caucasian adult residing in Nashville, Tennessee, USA. After blood collection by leukapheresis, PBMCs were isolated using Ficoll-Histopaque density gradient centrifugation and then cryopreserved in the vapor phase of liquid nitrogen. Purity and quantity of every magnetically sorted T cell population were checked by analytical flow cytometry. From each sorted fraction, genomic DNA was isolated and quantified by UV absorbance on a Nanodrop 2000c.

The sequencing sample was made of naive CD8+ T cells sorted from blood. The cell subset or site label of this sample denotes: CD45RA+CCR7+. The V gene is TRBV7-8 and the J gene is TRBJ2-7; 11 bases in between match TRBD2. The clonotype originates from a man younger than 40 in good health. The sequenced DNA is TGTGCCAGCAGTGGAAGAACTAGCGGGAGAATCCCCTACGAGCAGTACTTC. This yields the protein CASSGRTSGRIPYEQYF.